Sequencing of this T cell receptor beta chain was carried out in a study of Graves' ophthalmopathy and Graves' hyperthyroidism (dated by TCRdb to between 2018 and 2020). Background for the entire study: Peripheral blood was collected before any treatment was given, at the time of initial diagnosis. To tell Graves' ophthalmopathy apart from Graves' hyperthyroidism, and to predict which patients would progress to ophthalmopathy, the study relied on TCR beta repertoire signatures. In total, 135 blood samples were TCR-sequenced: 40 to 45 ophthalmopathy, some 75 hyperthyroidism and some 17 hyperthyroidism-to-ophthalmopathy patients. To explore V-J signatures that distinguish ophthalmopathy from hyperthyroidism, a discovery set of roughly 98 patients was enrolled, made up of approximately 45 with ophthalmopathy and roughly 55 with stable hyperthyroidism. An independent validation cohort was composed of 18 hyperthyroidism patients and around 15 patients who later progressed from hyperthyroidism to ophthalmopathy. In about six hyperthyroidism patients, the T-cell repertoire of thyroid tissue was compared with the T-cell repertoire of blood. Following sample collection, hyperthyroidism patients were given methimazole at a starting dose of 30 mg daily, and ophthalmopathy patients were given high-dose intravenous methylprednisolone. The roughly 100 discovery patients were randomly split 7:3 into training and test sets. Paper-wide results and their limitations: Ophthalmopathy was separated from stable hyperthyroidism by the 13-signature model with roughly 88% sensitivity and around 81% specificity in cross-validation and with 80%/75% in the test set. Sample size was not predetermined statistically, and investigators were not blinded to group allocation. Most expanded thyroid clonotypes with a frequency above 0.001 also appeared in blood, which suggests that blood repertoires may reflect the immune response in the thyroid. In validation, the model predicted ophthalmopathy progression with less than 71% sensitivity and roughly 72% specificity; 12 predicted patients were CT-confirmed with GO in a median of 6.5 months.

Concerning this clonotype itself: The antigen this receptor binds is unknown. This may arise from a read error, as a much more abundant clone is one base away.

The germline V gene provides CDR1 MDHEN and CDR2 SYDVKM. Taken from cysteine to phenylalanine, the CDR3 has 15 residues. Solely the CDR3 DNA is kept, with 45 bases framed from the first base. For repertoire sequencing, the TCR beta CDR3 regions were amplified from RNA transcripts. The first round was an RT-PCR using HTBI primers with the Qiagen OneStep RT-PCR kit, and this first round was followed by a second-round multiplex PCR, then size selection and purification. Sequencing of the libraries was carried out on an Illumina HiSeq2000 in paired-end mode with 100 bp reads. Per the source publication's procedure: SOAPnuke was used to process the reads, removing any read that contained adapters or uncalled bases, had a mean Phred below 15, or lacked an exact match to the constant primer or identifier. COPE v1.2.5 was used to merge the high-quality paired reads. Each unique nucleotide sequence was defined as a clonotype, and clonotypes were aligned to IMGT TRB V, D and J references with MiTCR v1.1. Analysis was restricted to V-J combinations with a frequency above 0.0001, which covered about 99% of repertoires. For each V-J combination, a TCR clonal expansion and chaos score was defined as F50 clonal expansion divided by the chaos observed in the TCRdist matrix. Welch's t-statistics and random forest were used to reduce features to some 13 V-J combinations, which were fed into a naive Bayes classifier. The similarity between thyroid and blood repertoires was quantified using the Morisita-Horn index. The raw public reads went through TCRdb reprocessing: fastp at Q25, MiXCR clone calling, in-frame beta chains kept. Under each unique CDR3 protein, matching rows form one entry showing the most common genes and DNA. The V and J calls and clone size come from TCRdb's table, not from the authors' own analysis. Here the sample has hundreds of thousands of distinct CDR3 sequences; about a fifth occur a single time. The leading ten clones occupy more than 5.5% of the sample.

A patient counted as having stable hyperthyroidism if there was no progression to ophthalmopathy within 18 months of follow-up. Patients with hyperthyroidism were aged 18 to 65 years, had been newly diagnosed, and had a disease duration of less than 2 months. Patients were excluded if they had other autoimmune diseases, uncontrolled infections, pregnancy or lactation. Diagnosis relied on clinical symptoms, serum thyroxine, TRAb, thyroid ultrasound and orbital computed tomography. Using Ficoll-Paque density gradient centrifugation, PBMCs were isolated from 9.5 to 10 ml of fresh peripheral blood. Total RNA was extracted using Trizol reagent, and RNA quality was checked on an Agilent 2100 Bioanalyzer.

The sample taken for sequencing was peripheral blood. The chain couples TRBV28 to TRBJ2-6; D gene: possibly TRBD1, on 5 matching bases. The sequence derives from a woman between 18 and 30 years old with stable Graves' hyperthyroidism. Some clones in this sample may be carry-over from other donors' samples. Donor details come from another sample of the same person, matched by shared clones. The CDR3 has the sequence CASSLSGSGANVLIF. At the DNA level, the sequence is TGTGCCAGCAGTTTATCGGGCTCTGGGGCCAACGTCCTGATTTTC.